What follows are 9 T cell receptor beta chains derived from one specimen sequenced in a study of circulating and synovial CD4+ cells in juvenile arthritis. Here immunoSEQ multiplex PCR was the method, and the copy in TCRdb shows in-frame clones only, minus some. Of around 32,000 clones in the sample, over 85% were seen once. The sample taken for sequencing was CD4+ T cells from blood. All receptors derive from a human donor with juvenile idiopathic arthritis.

The V and J genes are TRBV11-2 and TRBJ2-1; 7 bases are shared with TRBD2. The ends lost 2 bases at V and 3 bases at J; junction bases unmatched: 4. CDR1 and CDR2 (germline): SGHAT, FQNNGV. CDR3 length equals 15 residues. The DNA of the CDR3 is TGTGCCAGCAGCTTACGTCAGCGGGGCTACAATGAGCAGTTCTTC. Its translation is CASSLRQRGYNEQFF.

The gene calls are TRBV15 and TRBJ2-1; maybe TRBD1 (6 bases). The V gene's germline CDR1 is LNHNV and CDR2 YYDKDF (reference sequence). The CDR3 has 19 residues. V dropped 1 base and J dropped 8 bases, with 27 bases sitting between them. CDR3 coding DNA: TGTGCCACCAGCAGAGCCAAGACCCCCAGGCCCAGGGGTCACTATGAGCAGTTCTTC. Protein product: CATSRAKTPRPRGHYEQFF.

V and J are TRBV4-1 and TRBJ2-1; 16 bases are a match to TRBD2. Germline CDR1 and CDR2: MGHRA and YSYEKL. J was trimmed by 7 bases and V by 3 bases; bases with no gene match: 6. The CDR3 is 17 residues long. The CDR3 spells CASSQGLAGGPGNEQFF. In DNA, the CDR3 is TGCGCCAGCAGCCAGGGACTAGCGGGAGGGCCGGGGAATGAGCAGTTCTTC.

The V and J genes are TRBV5-6 and TRBJ2-3; a possible D gene is TRBD1 (6 bases). Trimming removed 2 bases from V and 2 bases from J, with 9 bases in between. The germline V gene encodes CDR1 SGHDT and CDR2 YYEEEE. This CDR3 has 14 residues. This CDR3 is CASSFRTATDTQYF. CDR3 DNA sequence: TGTGCCAGCAGCTTCAGGACAGCCACAGATACGCAGTATTTT.

The chain combines TRBV5-1 with TRBJ2-3, with 7 positions matching TRBD2. V lost 0 bases to trimming and J lost 6 bases; unmatched junction nucleotides: 4. Germline CDR1 SGHRS, CDR2 YFSETQ. The CDR3 extends over 14 amino acids. This CDR3 is CASSLGGTTDTQYF. Written as DNA, the CDR3 is TGCGCCAGCAGCTTGGGAGGGACTACCGATACGCAGTATTTT.

The chain has TRBV25-1 and TRBJ1-2; D remains ambiguous. There are 14 residues in the CDR3. V was clipped by 3 bases and J by 0 bases, with 8 bases between them. Germline loops: CDR1 MGHDK, CDR2 SYGVNS. The CDR3 nucleotides read TGTGCCAGCAGTGATGTGAGGGCTAACTATGGCTACACCTTC. It encodes CASSDVRANYGYTF.

This clone has a handful of counts. The chain joins TRBV29-1 to TRBJ2-7; weak D call: TRBD2 (5 bases). The CDR3 is 12 residues long. CDR1 and CDR2 (germline): SQVTM, ANQGSEA. V lost 7 bases and J 0 bases, leaving 10 bases between the germline ends. CDR3 bases: TGCAGCGCCCGGGGTGGCTCCTACGAGCAGTACTTC. As protein: CSARGGSYEQYF.

The chain carries TRBV9 and TRBJ1-4; 7 nucleotides align to TRBD1. The CDR3 is 15 residues long. Trimming at V came to 0 bases and at J to 2 bases, leaving 1 base not matched to a gene. The V gene's germline CDR1 is SGDLS and CDR2 YYNGEE. CDR3 amino acids: CASSVEGQTNEKLFF. DNA of the CDR3: TGTGCCAGCAGCGTAGAGGGACAGACTAATGAAAAACTGTTTTTT.

The V and J genes are TRBV6-1 and TRBJ1-5; maybe TRBD1 (5 bases). The CDR3 contains 13 residues. The V gene's germline CDR1 is MNHNS and CDR2 SASEGT. V lost 7 bases and J 5 bases, leaving 12 bases between the germline ends. The CDR3 is CASTEQGDQPQHF. Written as DNA, the CDR3 is TGTGCCAGCACCGAGCAAGGGGATCAGCCCCAGCATTTT.